The next 32 T cell receptor beta chains were all read from a single sample in a study of T cells in localized non-small cell lung cancer. Sequencing used immunoSEQ multiplex PCR; TCRdb keeps in-frame clones, though not all of them. The sample contains 30,000 or so clones, 80% to 90% of which appear only once. This specimen consisted of peripheral blood, obtained before any cancer treatment. Every receptor here comes from a woman aged 35-70 years with stage I lung adenocarcinoma.

The rearrangement joins TRBV7-9 to TRBJ1-1, with D unclear. Trimming took 1 base from V and 5 from J, leaving 8 bases between them. CDR1 SEHNR and CDR2 FQNEAQ come from the germline V gene (reference sequence). This CDR3 has 13 amino acids. Here the CDR3 DNA reads TGTGCCAGCAGCTTAGGTGGCTTGACTGAAGCTTTCTTT. Its translation: CASSLGGLTEAFF.

The chain has TRBV19 and TRBJ2-1; D gene ambiguous. V was pared by 6 bases and J by 2 bases, with 8 bases between. The CDR3 has 13 amino acids. Germline V gene sequence: CDR1 LNHDA, CDR2 SQIVND (reference sequence). The chain's CDR3 is CASSPDPYNEQFF. The CDR3 DNA follows: TGTGCCAGTAGCCCTGACCCCTACAATGAGCAGTTCTTC.

This sequence joins TRBV7-2 and TRBJ2-6, with unresolved D. Germline V gene lookup returns CDR1 SGHTA and CDR2 FQGNSA. The V and J ends lost 1 base and 1 base respectively, with 8 bases between them. The CDR3 sequence is 16 residues long. CDR3 sequence reads: CASSLVQVSGANVLTF. The CDR3 DNA follows: TGTGCCAGCAGCTTAGTTCAGGTATCTGGGGCCAACGTCCTGACTTTC.

The chain recombines TRBV28 with TRBJ1-1; D possibly corresponds to TRBD1 (5 bases). The ends were cut back, 2 bases at V and 9 bases at J, with 13 bases in the middle. Germline V gene lookup returns CDR1 MDHEN and CDR2 SYDVKM. The CDR3 covers 13 residues. The CDR3 bases are TGTGCCAGCAGTTTACTGGGGGAGTCTCAAGCTTTCTTT. Translation gives CASSLLGESQAFF.

The rearrangement uses TRBV28 and TRBJ1-2; D possibly corresponds to TRBD1 (5 bases). This CDR3 has 12 amino acids. Between the trimmed V and J ends, which lost 7 bases and 4 bases, there was a span of 10 bases. Germline V CDR1 and CDR2: MDHEN, SYDVKM. The CDR3 region is CASTGGGYGYTF. In DNA, the CDR3 is TGTGCCAGCACCGGGGGGGGCTATGGCTACACCTTC.

This chain uses TRBV7-9 with TRBJ2-2; 11 nucleotides line up with TRBD2. Unmatched junction bases numbered 2, after V lost 5 bases and J lost 3 bases. The CDR3 length is 15 residues. Germline CDR1 and CDR2: SEHNR and FQNEAQ (reference sequence). CDR3 bases: TGTGCCAGCAGCACTAGCGGGAGTGACACCGGGGAGCTGTTTTTT. This sequence encodes CASSTSGSDTGELFF.

The rearrangement uses TRBV13 and TRBJ2-1; TRBD2 matches 7 bases. CDR1 and CDR2 (germline): PRHDT, FYEKMQ (reference sequence). This CDR3 has 19 residues. The V gene end was trimmed by 4 bases and the J gene end by 7 bases; junction bases not matched to a gene: 22. CDR3 region: CASSSLLSPLGLADNEQFF. CDR3 nucleotides: TGTGCCAGCAGCTCCCTCCTGTCCCCCTTGGGGCTAGCGGATAATGAGCAGTTCTTC.

The chain links TRBV15 to TRBJ1-3; unclear D gene. Between the trimmed V and J ends, which lost 1 base and 1 base, there was a span of 14 bases. Per the germline V gene, CDR1 is LNHNV and CDR2 is YYDKDF (reference sequence). The CDR3 consists of 17 residues. The CDR3 reads CATSRGEGYESGNTIYF. The CDR3 nucleotides read TGTGCCACCAGCAGAGGCGAGGGATATGAGTCTGGAAACACCATATATTTT.

The gene calls are TRBV7-9 and TRBJ2-7, with D maybe TRBD1 (5 bases). CDR3 length equals 15 residues. The V gene's germline CDR1 is SEHNR and CDR2 FQNEAQ (reference sequence). V lost 4 bases and J 3 bases, leaving 16 bases between the germline ends. CDR3 bases: TGTGCCAGCAGCTCCGCTCGTGCAGGGAACTACGAGCAGTACTTC. Translated: CASSSARAGNYEQYF.

The chain employs TRBV19 and TRBJ1-5; 9 bases are shared with TRBD1. The germline gives CDR1 LNHDA, CDR2 SQIVND (reference sequence). There are 17 residues in the CDR3. V was clipped by 9 bases and J by 1 base; unmatched bases: 13. The CDR3 DNA follows: TGTGCCAGCGGATATAAGTTCGGGACAGGGAGCAATCAGCCCCAGCATTTT. Amino acids: CASGYKFGTGSNQPQHF.

This clone was counted between two and nine times. The J gene is TRBJ1-1, the V gene TRBV30, with 7 bases matching TRBD1. There are 13 residues in the CDR3. Germline assignment: CDR1 GTSNPN and CDR2 SVGIG (reference sequence). V dropped 3 bases and J dropped 3; count of bases not matched to a gene: 4. Here the CDR3 reads CAWRTGIDTEAFF. The CDR3 nucleotides are TGTGCCTGGAGGACAGGGATAGACACTGAAGCTTTCTTT.

The chain joins TRBV7-2 to TRBJ1-4; D gene unclear. Trimming removed 1 base from V and 5 bases from J, with 17 bases in between. Germline V gene sequence: CDR1 SGHTA, CDR2 FQGNSA. This CDR3 region has 17 residues. CDR3 loop: CASSLVPQTDANEKLFF. The CDR3 nucleotides are TGTGCCAGCAGCTTAGTCCCGCAGACCGATGCAAATGAAAAACTGTTTTTT.

The chain uses TRBV2 and TRBJ1-2; D is uncertain. CDR1 and CDR2 (germline): SNHLY, FYNNEI. The V end lost 8 bases, the J end lost 6 bases, and 13 bases lay between the germline ends. The CDR3 contains 12 residues. Here the CDR3 DNA reads TGTGCCAGCCTTGGATTAAGGGATGGCTACACCTTC. It is translated as CASLGLRDGYTF. The full variable domain, completed using reference TRBV2 and TRBJ1-2, is EPEVTQTPSHQVTQMGQEVILRCVPISNHLYFYWYRQILGQKVEFLVSFYNNEISEKSEIFDDQFSVERPDGSNFTLKIRSTKLEDSAMYFCASLGLRDGYTFGSGTRLTVV.

This chain joins TRBV7-2 and TRBJ1-5, with a possible D match to TRBD1 (5 bases). CDR3 length: 16 amino acids. Germline lookup yields CDR1 SGHTA and CDR2 FQGNSA. V was trimmed by 4 bases and J by 2 bases, leaving 15 bases between them. CDR3 residues: CASSSGTPRGNQPQHF. The CDR3 region has the DNA TGTGCCAGCAGCTCCGGGACCCCCCGTGGCAATCAGCCCCAGCATTTT.

V usage is TRBV5-1 and J usage is TRBJ1-6, with D tentatively TRBD1 (6 bases). V gave up 5 bases and J gave up 8 bases, with 20 bases separating them. Germline lookup yields CDR1 SGHRS and CDR2 YFSETQ. This CDR3 is built from 16 residues. CDR3 coding DNA: TGCGCCAGCAGGGATCGGGGGCCGTTGTCGGATTCACCCCTCCACTTT. It codes for CASRDRGPLSDSPLHF.

The chain recombines TRBV7-8 with TRBJ2-1, with D unresolved. With 7 bases removed from V and 8 bases from J, the gap between germline ends came to 12 bases. The germline CDR1 and CDR2 sequences are SGHVS and FQNEAQ. The CDR3 runs 12 residues. The CDR3 nucleotides read TGTGCCAGCACCTCTGGAGTGCATGAGCAGTTCTTC. Its translation: CASTSGVHEQFF. Based on the CDR3 plus reference TRBV7-8 and TRBJ2-1, the full variable domain is GAGVSQSPRYKVAKRGQDVALRCDPISGHVSLFWYQQALGQGPEFLTYFQNEAQLDKSGLPSDRFFAERPEGSVSTLKIQRTQQEDSAVYLCASTSGVHEQFFGPGTRLTVL.

V gene TRBV27 combines with J gene TRBJ1-2; D uncertain. Germline loops: CDR1 MNHEY, CDR2 SMNVEV (reference sequence). This CDR3 has 13 amino acids. V lost 3 bases and J 0 bases, leaving 5 bases between the germline ends. This CDR3 is CASSFGANYGYTF. The CDR3, as DNA: TGTGCCAGCAGTTTTGGAGCTAACTATGGCTACACCTTC.

This chain links TRBV28 with TRBJ2-5, with D perhaps matching TRBD1 (6 bases). Germline V gives CDR1 MDHEN, CDR2 SYDVKM. The V end was cut by 6 bases, the J end by 4 bases, with 21 bases between. The CDR3 spans 16 residues. The CDR3 DNA is TGTGCCAGCAGCCGATATGCAGCAGGGGCTCGAGAGACCCAGTACTTC. It specifies CASSRYAAGARETQYF.

The rearrangement links TRBV9 to TRBJ2-7; possible D gene TRBD2, 6 bases. This CDR3 has 15 amino acids. Germline-derived CDR1 and CDR2 are SGDLS and YYNGEE. Trimming cost V 3 bases and J 0 bases, with 13 bases left between them. DNA of the CDR3: TGTGCCAGCAGCGCGAGCGGGCTGAGCTCCTACGAGCAGTACTTC. Encoded protein: CASSASGLSSYEQYF. The full variable domain, in which reference TRBV9 and TRBJ2-7 provide the parts outside the CDR3, is DSGVTQTPKHLITATGQRVTLRCSPRSGDLSVYWYQQSLDQGLQFLIQYYNGEERAKGNILERFSAQQFPDLHSELNLSSLELGDSALYFCASSASGLSSYEQYFGPGTRLTVT.

The V gene is TRBV7-2, the J gene TRBJ2-5, with D perhaps TRBD1 (6 bases). Germline V CDR1 and CDR2: SGHTA, FQGNSA. Trimming left V 5 bases short and J 7 bases short, with 17 bases between. This CDR3 comprises 14 residues. The CDR3 spells CASSITYREGTQYF. For the CDR3, the DNA is TGTGCCAGCAGCATTACGTACAGGGAAGGGACCCAGTACTTC. Looking up the rest from reference TRBV7-2 and TRBJ2-5 gives the full variable domain: GAGVSQSPSNKVTEKGKDVELRCDPISGHTALYWYRQSLGQGLEFLIYFQGNSAPDKSGLPSDRFSAERTGGSVSTLTIQRTQQEDSAVYLCASSITYREGTQYFGPGTRLLVL.

In this sample, this clone turned up once. The rearrangement uses TRBV7-9 and TRBJ2-1; unclear D gene. V lost 6 bases and J 2 bases, leaving 17 bases between the germline ends. This CDR3 region has 16 residues. Germline V gives CDR1 SEHNR, CDR2 FQNEAQ (reference sequence). The CDR3 reads CASRLEQTSPYNEQFF. In DNA form, the CDR3 reads TGTGCCAGCAGGCTAGAGCAGACATCCCCCTACAATGAGCAGTTCTTC.

This clone was picked up one time. At one end, the junction sequence differs from germline, possibly due to a read error. The J gene is TRBJ2-5, the V gene TRBV5-5; D gene uncertain. This CDR3 has 15 residues. Germline CDR1 SGHKS, CDR2 YYEKEE (reference sequence). Here the CDR3 reads CASSRASPGQGTQYF. In nucleotides, the CDR3 is TGTGCCAGCAGTCGTGCGTCACCGGGCCAAGGGACCCAGTACTTC.

The CDR3 DNA is TGTGCCACCAGCAGGTCTCGGGGACTCGCTTTGTTCTTC. This translates into CATSRSRGLALFF. The chain has TRBV15 and TRBJ2-1, with D perhaps TRBD2 (6 bases). Germline V CDR1 and CDR2: LNHNV, YYDKDF (reference sequence). This CDR3 region has 13 residues. The V end lost 3 bases, the J end lost 15 bases, and 18 bases lay between the germline ends.

The chain joins TRBV28 to TRBJ1-2; D is unclear. The CDR3 runs 14 residues. Germline CDR1 reads MDHEN; CDR2 reads SYDVKM. Trimming took off 6 bases at V and 4 bases at J, with 15 bases between the two ends. CDR3 in amino acids: CASSDLQDLYGYTF. The CDR3 coding sequence is TGTGCCAGCAGCGATCTGCAGGACCTCTATGGCTACACCTTC.

The chain joins TRBV7-2 to TRBJ1-4, with D perhaps TRBD1 (5 bases). The CDR3 runs 16 residues. The V end lost 1 base, the J end lost 5 bases, and 14 bases lay between the germline ends. CDR1 is SGHTA, CDR2 FQGNSA, per germline. DNA for the CDR3: TGTGCCAGCAGCTTAGGGGTCGGGACCATAAATGAAAAACTGTTTTTT. Residues: CASSLGVGTINEKLFF.

CDR3 coding DNA: TGTGCCAGCAAGCCCTCTTCGGGAGGAGAGACCCAGTACTTC. Encoded protein: CASKPSSGGETQYF. The rearrangement uses TRBV2 and TRBJ2-5; 7 positions agree with TRBD2. This CDR3 has 14 amino acids. J was trimmed by 4 bases and V by 7 bases; bases with no gene match: 9. Germline V gene data show CDR1 as SNHLY and CDR2 as FYNNEI.

V gene TRBV19 combines with J gene TRBJ2-3; 7 bases line up with TRBD2. With V trimmed by 5 bases and J by 6 bases, 2 bases remained unmatched. The germline gives CDR1 LNHDA, CDR2 SQIVND (reference sequence). This CDR3 contains 12 residues. DNA for the CDR3: TGTGCCAGTAGTTGGGAGGGGGATACGCAGTATTTT. It translates to CASSWEGDTQYF.

The genes are TRBV7-8 and TRBJ2-7, with 12 bases lining up with TRBD2. The CDR3 totals 18 residues. The V gene's germline CDR1 is SGHVS and CDR2 FQNEAQ. With 1 base clipped from V and 4 bases from J, the junction kept 11 bases outside the gene matches. CDR3 residues: CASSLELTSGGTLYEQYF. As DNA, the CDR3 is TGTGCCAGCAGCTTAGAGCTCACTAGCGGGGGGACCCTATACGAGCAGTACTTC.

The chain joins TRBV20-1 to TRBJ1-2; D not certain. The CDR3 contains 9 residues. Looked up from germline, CDR1 is DFQATT and CDR2 is SNEGSKA (reference sequence). The CDR3 spells CSGPYGYTF. CDR3 bases: TGCTCAGGCCCCTATGGCTACACCTTC.

This chain joins TRBV6-6 and TRBJ1-1; 7 bases are shared with TRBD1. Germline loops: CDR1 MNHNY, CDR2 SVGAGI (reference sequence). V dropped 6 bases and J dropped 9; count of bases not matched to a gene: 7. The length of the CDR3 is 12 residues. The CDR3 sequence: CASSHAGQQAFF. CDR3 DNA: TGTGCCAGCAGCCATGCGGGACAGCAAGCTTTCTTT.

V usage is TRBV5-1 and J usage is TRBJ2-7, with D perhaps assigned TRBD1 or TRBD2 (5 bases each). Germline V gene lookup returns CDR1 SGHRS and CDR2 YFSETQ. The CDR3 loop spans 14 amino acids. V lost 0 bases to trimming and J lost 6 bases, with 13 bases between them. The CDR3, as DNA: TGCGCCAGCAGCTTGGGGTGGGGGAGCTTCGAGCAGTACTTC. It translates to CASSLGWGSFEQYF. The whole variable domain, filled in from reference TRBV5-1 and TRBJ2-7, reads KAGVTQTPRYLIKTRGQQVTLSCSPISGHRSVSWYQQTPGQGLQFLFEYFSETQRNKGNFPGRFSGRQFSNSRSEMNVSTLELGDSALYLCASSLGWGSFEQYFGPGTRLTVT.

The chain couples TRBV5-6 to TRBJ2-1; 8 positions agree with TRBD2. The V segment lost 0 bases and the J segment 9 bases; nucleotides outside the gene matches: 5. Germline CDR1 is SGHDT and CDR2 is YYEEEE. The CDR3 runs to 14 residues. CDR3 sequence reads: CASSLGTSFGEQFF. The CDR3 DNA sequence: TGTGCCAGCAGCTTGGGGACTAGCTTTGGTGAGCAGTTCTTC.